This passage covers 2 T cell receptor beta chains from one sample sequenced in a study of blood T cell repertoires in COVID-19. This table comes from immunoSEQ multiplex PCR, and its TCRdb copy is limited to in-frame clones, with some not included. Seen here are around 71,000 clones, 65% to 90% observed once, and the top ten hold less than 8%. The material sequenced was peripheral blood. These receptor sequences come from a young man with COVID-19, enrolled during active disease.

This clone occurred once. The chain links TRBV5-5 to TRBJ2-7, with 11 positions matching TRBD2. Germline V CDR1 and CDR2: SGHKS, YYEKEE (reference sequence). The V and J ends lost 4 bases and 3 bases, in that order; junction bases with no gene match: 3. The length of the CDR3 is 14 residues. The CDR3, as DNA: TGTGCCAGCAGCACTAGCGGGAGAGGCTACGAGCAGTACTTC. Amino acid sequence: CASSTSGRGYEQYF.

CDR3 nucleotides: TGTGCCAGCAGCCAAGATATAACGTACGAGACTAGCGGGAGAGATACGCAGTATTTT. Protein sequence: CASSQDITYETSGRDTQYF. The rearrangement uses TRBV3-1 (or the pseudogene TRBV3-2) and TRBJ2-3, with 12 bases lining up with TRBD2. With V trimmed by 0 bases and J by 5 bases, 12 bases remained unmatched. From germline, CDR1 is LGHDT and CDR2 YNNKEL (reference sequence). CDR3 length equals 19 residues.